Detailed here is one T cell receptor beta chain. The sample is drawn from a study of monozygotic twins with inflammatory bowel disease. This CDR3 contains 14 residues. The germline V gene encodes CDR1 DFQATT and CDR2 SNEGSKA (reference sequence). No DNA is given; TCRdb re-called the 5' RACE reads and lists each CDR3 protein once. Its clone listing holds around 99,000 distinct CDR3 sequences. This clonotype was obtained from a human donor with ulcerative colitis or Crohn's disease, or a healthy co-twin of an affected twin (not recorded which). The rearrangement links TRBV20-1 to TRBJ1-2; TCRdb outputs TRBD1, but without DNA this stays unchecked. Sequenced: blood. CDR3 amino acids: CSAILPGTAYGYTF.